This is a list of T cell receptor beta chains from one sample in a study of blood T cell repertoires in COVID-19. Profiling relied on immunoSEQ multiplex PCR, and the TCRdb table lists in-frame clones only, not all of them. The table lists about 220,000 clones, around four fifths of them singletons. Specimen: peripheral blood. These receptors were collected from a woman in her thirties or forties with active or convalescent COVID-19. CDR3s include the opening cysteine and the closing phenylalanine or tryptophan. A D gene is named only where the DNA matches it firmly. Rows may omit the clone size; those that give it use once, few, many or a size class.

j_call | clone_size | v_call | d_call | cdr3_aa | cdr3_nt
TRBJ2-1 | - | TRBV27 | TRBD1 | CASSRRQGYNEQFF | TGTGCCAGCAGTCGTCGACAGGGCTACAATGAGCAGTTCTTC
TRBJ2-2 | - | TRBV6-5 | TRBD1 | CASRGTATNTGELFF | TGTGCCAGCAGGGGGACAGCTACGAACACCGGGGAGCTGTTTTTT
TRBJ1-6 | - | TRBV4-3 | - | CASSQDRGSHSPLHF | TGCGCCAGCAGCCAAGATCGGGGGTCGCATTCACCCCTCCACTTT
TRBJ1-5 | - | TRBV12-5 | - | CASGLTTWYSNQPQHF | TGTGCTAGTGGTTTGACAACCTGGTATAGCAATCAGCCCCAGCATTTT
TRBJ1-2 | - | TRBV30 | - | CAWSVPHRTMRYTF | TGTGCCTGGAGTGTACCCCATCGAACTATGCGCTACACCTTC
TRBJ2-7 | - | TRBV30 | TRBD1 | CAWVSRGLSYEQYF | TGTGCCTGGGTGAGCAGGGGGTTGTCCTACGAGCAGTACTTC
TRBJ1-1 | - | TRBV7-2 | - | CASITGTLNTEAFF | TGTGCCAGCATAACCGGGACTTTGAACACTGAAGCTTTCTTT
TRBJ1-2 | - | TRBV20-1 | - | CSARGLDGYTF | TGCAGTGCTAGGGGTCTAGATGGCTACACCTTC
TRBJ1-2 | - | TRBV4-3 | - | CASSQDAGFGYTF | TGCGCCAGCAGCCAAGATGCGGGGTTCGGCTACACCTTC
TRBJ2-7 | - | TRBV5-1 | - | CASSRRGDRNYEQYF | TGCGCCAGCAGCCGACGGGGGGACAGGAACTACGAGCAGTACTTC
TRBJ1-2 | - | TRBV7-2 | TRBD1 | CASSPRWGQGDYGYTF | TGTGCCAGCAGCCCGAGGTGGGGACAGGGGGACTATGGCTACACCTTC
TRBJ1-6 | - | TRBV19 | TRBD1 | CASRDRGGNPNSPLHF | TGTGCCAGTAGGGACAGGGGTGGGAATCCAAATTCACCCCTCCACTTT
TRBJ1-2 | few | TRBV25-1 | TRBD1 | CASSPGTAINYGYTF | TGTGCCAGCAGTCCAGGGACAGCTATTAACTATGGCTACACCTTC
TRBJ1-4 | few | TRBV7-8 | - | CASSDTQRTGYQEKLFF | TGTGCCAGCAGCGATACACAGAGAACAGGGTATCAGGAAAAACTGTTTTTT
TRBJ2-1 | few | TRBV30 | TRBD2 | CAWSPAAASGLTDEQFF | TGTGCCTGGAGTCCTGCGGCGGCTAGCGGACTGACGGATGAGCAGTTCTTC
TRBJ1-1 | - | TRBV4-2 | - | CASSQTERDTEAFF | TGTGCCAGCAGCCAGACCGAGAGGGACACTGAAGCTTTCTTT
TRBJ1-2 | few | TRBV19 | TRBD1 | CASRPETGFFGGYTF | TGTGCCAGTAGGCCAGAGACAGGGTTTTTCGGTGGCTACACCTTC
TRBJ2-7 | - | TRBV24-1 | TRBD1 | CATSDQRDSSYEQYF | TGTGCCACCAGTGATCAAAGGGACAGCTCCTACGAGCAGTACTTC
TRBJ1-3 | once | TRBV10-3 | - | CAIAAELGNTIYF | TGTGCCATCGCGGCAGAACTCGGAAACACCATATATTTT
TRBJ1-3 | few | TRBV3-1/TRBV3-2 | TRBD1 | CASSQDKIGTGVTDTIYF | TGTGCCAGCAGCCAAGATAAAATAGGGACAGGGGTAACGGACACCATATATTTT
TRBJ1-4 | - | TRBV2 | TRBD1 | CASTPGTVAEKLFF | TGTGCCAGCACACCGGGGACAGTGGCTGAAAAACTGTTTTTT
TRBJ1-2 | - | TRBV3-1/TRBV3-2 | - | CASSYGGSSNGYTF | TGTGCCAGCAGCTACGGGGGTTCCTCAAATGGCTACACCTTC
TRBJ1-1 | once | TRBV30 | - | CASQTVNTEAFF | TGTGCCTCACAAACAGTGAACACTGAAGCTTTCTTT
TRBJ2-2 | - | TRBV4-2 | TRBD2 | CASSQPSGGAYGELFF | TGTGCCAGCAGCCAACCTAGCGGGGGGGCCTACGGGGAGCTGTTTTTT
TRBJ1-2 | - | TRBV27 | - | CASSLRGEDYGYTF | TGTGCCAGCAGTTTACGGGGAGAGGACTATGGCTACACCTTC
TRBJ2-1 | - | TRBV11-2 | TRBD2 | CASSLTGGANEQFF | TGTGCCAGCAGCTTAACCGGGGGGGCAAACGAGCAGTTCTTC
TRBJ2-3 | - | TRBV2 | TRBD1 | CASTGQVKGDTQYF | TGTGCCAGCACCGGACAGGTGAAGGGAGATACGCAGTATTTT
TRBJ2-7 | - | TRBV3-1/TRBV3-2 | - | CASSQDLDLSSYEQYF | TGTGCCAGCAGCCAAGATTTGGACTTAAGCTCCTACGAGCAGTACTTC
TRBJ1-2 | - | TRBV7-9 | - | CASSLWMVGAGDYGYTF | TGTGCCAGCAGCTTATGGATGGTGGGGGCGGGCGACTATGGCTACACCTTC
TRBJ1-2 | - | TRBV6-1 | TRBD1 | CASSESIGTGSGYTF | TGTGCCAGCAGTGAGTCGATTGGGACAGGGAGCGGCTACACCTTC
TRBJ2-3 | - | TRBV2 | TRBD2 | CAIRSSGAADTQYF | TGTGCCATTAGATCTAGCGGGGCTGCAGATACGCAGTATTTT
TRBJ2-5 | - | TRBV5-1 | - | CASRIQTNLQETQYF | TGCGCCAGCAGAATTCAGACTAATCTACAAGAGACCCAGTACTTC
TRBJ2-2 | - | TRBV27 | TRBD1 | CASRGTGNTGELFF | TGTGCCAGCAGAGGGACAGGGAACACCGGGGAGCTGTTTTTT
TRBJ2-1 | - | TRBV7-3 | TRBD2 | CASSTSGYNEQFF | TGTGCCAGCTCGACTAGCGGTTACAATGAGCAGTTCTTC
TRBJ1-1 | - | TRBV3-1/TRBV3-2 | - | CASSQSVITEAFF | TGTGCCAGCAGCCAAAGCGTGATCACTGAAGCTTTCTTT
TRBJ1-4 | - | TRBV6-5 | TRBD1 | CASSLPGQANEKLFF | TGTGCCAGCAGCCTCCCGGGACAGGCCAATGAAAAACTGTTTTTT
TRBJ1-1 | - | TRBV2 | TRBD1 | CASTVDREFGTEAFF | TGTGCCAGCACCGTGGACAGGGAGTTTGGCACTGAAGCTTTCTTT
TRBJ1-6 | - | TRBV6-2/TRBV6-3 | TRBD1 | CASSTTTGVNSPLHF | TGTGCCAGCAGTACGACGACAGGGGTAAATTCACCCCTCCACTTT
TRBJ2-7 | - | TRBV29-1 | - | CSVEGGSLAGEQYF | TGCAGCGTTGAAGGTGGCAGCCTGGCAGGCGAGCAGTACTTC
TRBJ2-2 | - | TRBV7-2 | - | CASSPHWGGTGELFF | TGTGCCAGCAGCCCCCATTGGGGCGGAACCGGGGAGCTGTTTTTT
TRBJ1-3 | - | TRBV5-6 | TRBD1 | CASSLVDRGSGNTIYF | TGTGCCAGCAGCTTGGTTGACAGGGGTTCTGGAAACACCATATATTTT
TRBJ2-6 | - | TRBV2 | - | CASSPWGPGANVLTF | TGTGCCAGCAGCCCGTGGGGGCCCGGGGCCAACGTCCTGACTTTC
TRBJ2-3 | - | TRBV7-2 | - | CASSLEVGSQYF | TGTGCCAGCAGCTTGGAGGTCGGTTCGCAGTATTTT
TRBJ2-3 | - | TRBV5-8 | TRBD1 | CASTVWQGAGDTQYF | TGTGCCAGCACTGTATGGCAGGGGGCCGGAGATACGCAGTATTTT
TRBJ2-3 | - | TRBV19 | TRBD1 | CASSTLGTGTDTQYF | TGTGCCAGTAGTACACTCGGGACAGGGACAGATACGCAGTATTTT
TRBJ1-1 | - | TRBV29-1 | TRBD1 | CSVDRGRGTEAFF | TGCAGCGTTGACAGGGGGAGAGGCACTGAAGCTTTCTTT
TRBJ1-2 | - | TRBV7-9 | TRBD1 | CASSLRQGNGYTF | TGTGCCAGCAGCTTACGACAGGGGAATGGCTACACCTTC
TRBJ2-1 | - | TRBV25-1 | TRBD2 | CASSEYGLAGGLSNEQFF | TGTGCCAGCAGTGAATATGGACTAGCGGGAGGATTGTCTAATGAGCAGTTCTTC
TRBJ2-1 | - | TRBV7-2 | - | CASTGPRGRIENNEQFF | TGTGCCAGCACTGGCCCTCGGGGGAGGATAGAGAACAATGAGCAGTTCTTC